This TCR beta chain was identified in a study of cytomegalovirus exposure and HLA in healthy donors. Study at large: About 85 million unique TCRs from HLA-typed donors were held in an early release of data.

The PCR ran on 60 Vbeta and 13 Jbeta primers. TCRdb keeps only in-frame clones here, not all; method: immunoSEQ multiplex PCR. This sample yields under 150,000 clones, of which approximately 61% are seen a single time; around 2.5% belongs to the top ten. About this clone itself: Its antigen remains unknown.

Whole-study results and caveats: Follow-up analysis later connected one missense variant in DCLRE1C with trimming of TCR beta V- and J-genes.

Germline V gene sequence: CDR1 SGHVS, CDR2 FQNEAQ. Trimming cost V 7 bases and J 8 bases, with 21 bases left between them. This CDR3 is built from 14 residues. The sequence derives from a woman aged 35 to 49 in good health and CMV-seronegative. The chain employs TRBV7-8 and TRBJ2-7; D remains ambiguous. The sequencing sample was made of PBMCs. CDR3 in DNA: TGTGCCAGCAACCCAGACACGGTGGAAGGCAAGCAGTACTTC. Translated: CASNPDTVEGKQYF.